The rows below give T cell receptor beta chains drawn from one sample of a study of blood T cell repertoires in COVID-19. The data were produced by immunoSEQ multiplex PCR, yet TCRdb's version contains in-frame clones alone and is incomplete. The sample shows some 250,000 clones, around 83% of them seen only once. The sequenced material came from peripheral blood. Receptors were obtained from an elderly woman with acute or convalescent COVID-19. Both conserved end residues are part of each CDR3. A D gene is named only where the DNA matches it firmly. A clone size is listed for some rows: how often the clone was seen (once, few, many), or a class if it is expanded.

d_call	v_call	j_call	clone_size	cdr3_aa	cdr3_nt
TRBD2	TRBV9	TRBJ2-3	.	CASSRGGFADTQYF	TGTGCCAGCAGCCGCGGGGGGTTCGCAGATACGCAGTATTTT
TRBD1	TRBV5-5	TRBJ2-1	.	CASSRDRHNEQFF	TGTGCCAGCAGCAGGGACAGGCACAATGAGCAGTTCTTC
.	TRBV7-9	TRBJ2-7	few	CASSFRAYEQYF	TGTGCCAGCAGCTTCAGGGCCTACGAGCAGTACTTC
.	TRBV7-6	TRBJ2-7	.	CASSLDDRAYEQYF	TGTGCCAGCAGCTTAGATGACAGAGCCTACGAGCAGTACTTC
TRBD1	TRBV9	TRBJ1-2	many	CASSVTGGNYGYTF	TGTGCCAGCAGCGTGACAGGGGGTAACTATGGCTACACCTTC
TRBD1	TRBV23-1	TRBJ1-1	.	CASSQAPTGETTEAFF	TGCGCCAGCAGTCAGGCCCCCACAGGGGAGACCACTGAAGCTTTCTTT
.	TRBV5-1	TRBJ1-1	once	CASSLGSYTEAFF	TGCGCCAGCAGCTTGGGTTCTTACACTGAAGCTTTCTTT
.	TRBV3-1/TRBV3-2	TRBJ2-3	.	CASSQYDLTDPTDTQYF	TGTGCCAGCAGCCAATACGATCTTACAGACCCAACAGATACGCAGTATTTT
.	TRBV7-2	TRBJ1-3	.	CASSPGGILSGNTIYF	TGTGCCAGCAGCCCCGGCGGGATTCTCTCTGGAAACACCATATATTTT
TRBD1	TRBV7-8	TRBJ1-5	.	CASSRDRGNQPQHF	TGTGCCAGCAGTCGCGACAGGGGCAATCAGCCCCAGCATTTT
.	TRBV5-1	TRBJ2-1	.	CASTDTMLTYNEQFF	TGCGCCAGTACTGACACAATGCTCACTTACAATGAGCAGTTCTTC
TRBD2	TRBV28	TRBJ2-7	.	CASSGAQGLVGEQYF	TGTGCCAGCAGTGGGGCCCAAGGACTAGTAGGCGAGCAGTACTTC
TRBD1	TRBV15	TRBJ1-5	.	CATSREGRQGGSPQHF	TGTGCCACCAGCAGAGAGGGCAGACAGGGGGGCTCGCCCCAGCATTTT
TRBD1	TRBV27	TRBJ1-6	once	CASCRTGENSPLHF	TGTGCCAGCTGCCGGACAGGGGAAAATTCACCCCTCCACTTT
.	TRBV21-1	TRBJ1-5	.	CASSKDRGPVWFGNQPQHF	TGTGCCAGCAGCAAAGACCGGGGTCCGGTATGGTTTGGCAATCAGCCCCAGCATTTT
TRBD1	TRBV24-1	TRBJ1-2	.	CATSGDRAYGYTF	TGTGCCACCAGTGGGGACAGGGCCTATGGCTACACCTTC
TRBD1	TRBV27	TRBJ1-4	.	CASSRTGVGEKLFF	TGTGCCAGCAGTAGGACAGGGGTAGGTGAAAAACTGTTTTTT
.	TRBV6-5	TRBJ1-1	.	CASTRLRNTEAFF	TGTGCCAGCACCCGATTGAGGAACACTGAAGCTTTCTTT
TRBD2	TRBV2	TRBJ2-3	.	CASSRFGGAQDTQYF	TGTGCCAGCAGTCGCTTCGGGGGGGCCCAAGATACGCAGTATTTT
TRBD2	TRBV28	TRBJ2-7	.	CASSWGLAGLEYEQYF	TGTGCCAGCAGTTGGGGACTAGCGGGGCTAGAGTACGAGCAGTACTTC
.	TRBV3-1/TRBV3-2	TRBJ1-4	.	CASSLDSKPNEKLFF	TGTGCCAGCAGCTTGGACAGTAAGCCTAATGAAAAACTGTTTTTT
TRBD1	TRBV18	TRBJ1-1	.	CASSSYGTGGLNTEAFF	TGTGCCAGCTCATCATATGGGACAGGGGGCCTGAACACTGAAGCTTTCTTT
.	TRBV9	TRBJ2-1	once	CASTRGTEGYNEQFF	TGTGCCAGCACCCGCGGGACGGAGGGTTACAATGAGCAGTTCTTC
TRBD2	TRBV10-3	TRBJ2-3	.	CAISVGTSGGLGADTQYF	TGTGCCATCAGTGTGGGGACTAGCGGGGGCCTGGGCGCAGATACGCAGTATTTT